These 9 T cell receptor beta chains were all obtained from the same sample, sequenced in a study of T cell repertoires in cytomegalovirus infection. In TCRdb, the reads were re-called with MiXCR into one record per CDR3 protein. The repertoire has about 300,000 distinct CDR3 sequences, approximately 8.9% of them found once; the top ten carry less than 3%. Sequencing input: PBMCs. Every receptor here comes from a human donor in good health (CMV status not recorded). Some clones in this sample may be carry-over from other donors' samples.

This clonotype was detected ten times or more. V and J are TRBV12-5 and TRBJ2-1, with 7 bases matching TRBD1. Losses at the gene ends were 1 base for V and 16 bases for J; bases not matched to a gene: 10. The CDR3 sequence is 13 residues long. Germline V lookup: CDR1 LGHNT, CDR2 FRNRAP. The CDR3 loop reads CASGLDGVTGQFF. The CDR3 DNA reads as TGTGCTAGTGGTTTGGACGGCGTGACAGGGCAATTCTTC.

This clonotype was seen at least ten times. DNA of the CDR3: TGCAGTGCCCAGGGATATGCCCTAGGCCACGAGCAGTACTTC. Residues: CSAQGYALGHEQYF. V and J are TRBV20-1 and TRBJ2-7, with D perhaps TRBD1 (5 bases). There are 14 residues in the CDR3. V was pared by 6 bases and J by 5 bases, with 20 bases between. Germline assignment: CDR1 DFQATT and CDR2 SNEGSKA (reference sequence).

This clonotype occurred many times. The V gene is TRBV6-2 or TRBV6-3, the J gene TRBJ2-7; D uncertain. Germline values: CDR1 MNHEY, CDR2 SVGEGT. Trimming cost V 6 bases and J 5 bases, with 11 bases left between them. The CDR3 loop spans 12 amino acids. Here the CDR3 reads CASSPLPHEQYF. CDR3 bases: TGTGCCAGCAGCCCACTCCCCCACGAGCAGTACTTC.

The chain employs TRBV11-3 and TRBJ2-7; 8 bases are a match to TRBD1. This CDR3 comprises 15 residues. J gave up 0 bases and V 2 bases, and 3 bases lay outside the gene matches. Germline V CDR1 and CDR2: SGHNT, YENEEA. CDR3 protein: CASSLSGQASYEQYF. The CDR3 region has the DNA TGTGCCAGCAGCTTATCGGGACAGGCCTCCTACGAGCAGTACTTC.

V and J are TRBV29-1 and TRBJ2-1; D remains unclear. V was shortened by 2 bases and J by 4 bases, with 18 bases between the two germline ends. The CDR3 is 16 residues long. The V gene's germline CDR1 is SQVTM and CDR2 ANQGSEA. The CDR3 loop reads CSVESAAGKAYNEQFF. CDR3 DNA: TGCAGCGTTGAATCCGCCGCTGGCAAAGCTTACAATGAGCAGTTCTTC.

V and J are TRBV29-1 and TRBJ1-2; 10 bases agree with TRBD1. The CDR3 is made up of 13 amino acids. Per germline, CDR1 SQVTM and CDR2 ANQGSEA. The junction had 6 bases not matched to a gene; V was cut back by 3 bases and J by 8 bases. The CDR3 DNA follows: TGCAGCGTTGACCGGGACAGGGGATTCGGCTACACCTTC. This encodes CSVDRDRGFGYTF.

This rearrangement joins TRBV29-1 to TRBJ2-3; D remains unclear. Deletions cut 8 bases from V and 4 bases from J, with 10 bases between. In germline, CDR1 is SQVTM, CDR2 ANQGSEA. This CDR3 spans 11 amino acids. The CDR3 here is CSTRGPDTQYF. The CDR3, as DNA: TGCAGCACCCGCGGCCCAGATACGCAGTATTTT.

Many counts were recorded for this clonotype. The chain is built from TRBV6-2 or TRBV6-3 and TRBJ2-5; D is undetermined. The CDR3 is 12 amino acids. CDR1 is MNHEY and CDR2 is SVGEGT in the germline V gene. V lost 5 bases to trimming and J lost 7 bases, with 11 bases between them. CDR3 nucleotide sequence: TGTGCCAGCAGTCCTGGAATTTCGACCCAGTACTTC. This gives the protein CASSPGISTQYF.

Only a few counts were recorded for this clonotype. This sequence may be a read error, since a much larger clone differs from it by one base. J is TRBJ1-5 and V is TRBV19, with 7 bases aligning to TRBD1. CDR1 is LNHDA and CDR2 is SQIVND in the germline V gene (reference sequence). The CDR3 runs to 15 residues. The CDR3: CVSSIADRVRQPQHF. CDR3 in DNA: TGTGTCAGTAGTATAGCCGACAGGGTACGGCAGCCCCAGCATTTT.